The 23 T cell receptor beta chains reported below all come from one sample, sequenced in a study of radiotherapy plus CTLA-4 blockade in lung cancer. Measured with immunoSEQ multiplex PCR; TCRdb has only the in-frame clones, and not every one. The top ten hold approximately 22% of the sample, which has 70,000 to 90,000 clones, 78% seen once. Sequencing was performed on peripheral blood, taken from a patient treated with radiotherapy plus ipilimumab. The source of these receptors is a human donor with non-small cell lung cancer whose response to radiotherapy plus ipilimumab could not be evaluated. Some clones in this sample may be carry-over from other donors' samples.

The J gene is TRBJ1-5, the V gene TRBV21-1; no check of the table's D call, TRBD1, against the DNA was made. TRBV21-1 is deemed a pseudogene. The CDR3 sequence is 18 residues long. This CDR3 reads CASSKGGGTEEQDQPQHF. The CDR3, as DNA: TGTGCCAGCAGCAAAGGGGGCGGGACAGAGGAACAAGATCAGCCCCAGCATTTT.

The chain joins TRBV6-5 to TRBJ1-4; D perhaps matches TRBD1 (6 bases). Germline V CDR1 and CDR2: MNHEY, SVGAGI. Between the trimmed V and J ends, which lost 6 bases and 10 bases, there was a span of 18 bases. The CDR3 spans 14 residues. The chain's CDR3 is CASSTTRGEGKLFF. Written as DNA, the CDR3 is TGTGCCAGCAGCACGACCAGGGGAGAGGGAAAACTGTTTTTT.

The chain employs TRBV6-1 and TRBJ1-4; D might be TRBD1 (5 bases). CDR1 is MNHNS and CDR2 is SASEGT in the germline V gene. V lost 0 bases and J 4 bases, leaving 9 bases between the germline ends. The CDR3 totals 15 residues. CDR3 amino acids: CASSEAGGVNEKLFF. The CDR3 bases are TGTGCCAGCAGTGAAGCGGGAGGGGTTAATGAAAAACTGTTTTTT.

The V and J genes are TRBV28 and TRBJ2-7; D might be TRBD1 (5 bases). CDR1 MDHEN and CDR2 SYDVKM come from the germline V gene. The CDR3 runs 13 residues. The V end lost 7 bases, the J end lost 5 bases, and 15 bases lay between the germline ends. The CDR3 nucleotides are TGTGCCAGCAACTTGGGGCCCTTCAACGAGCAGTACTTC. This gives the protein CASNLGPFNEQYF. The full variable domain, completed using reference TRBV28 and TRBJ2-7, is DVKVTQSSRYLVKRTGEKVFLECVQDMDHENMFWYRQDPGLGLRLIYFSYDVKMKEKGDIPEGYSVSREKKERFSLILESASTNQTSMYLCASNLGPFNEQYFGPGTRLTVT.

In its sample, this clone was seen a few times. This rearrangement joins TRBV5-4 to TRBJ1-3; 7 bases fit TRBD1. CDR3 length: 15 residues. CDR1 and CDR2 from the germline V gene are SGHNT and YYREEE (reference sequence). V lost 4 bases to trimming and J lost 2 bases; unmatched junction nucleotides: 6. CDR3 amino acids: CASSHLQGTGNTIYF. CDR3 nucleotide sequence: TGTGCCAGCAGCCACCTACAGGGGACTGGAAACACCATATATTTT.

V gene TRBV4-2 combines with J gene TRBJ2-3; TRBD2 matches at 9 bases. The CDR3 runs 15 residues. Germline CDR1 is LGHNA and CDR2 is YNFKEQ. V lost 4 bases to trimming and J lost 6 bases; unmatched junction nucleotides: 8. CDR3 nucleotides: TGTGCCAGCAGCCTAAGCGGGGGGCTCGTGGATACGCAGTATTTT. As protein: CASSLSGGLVDTQYF.

The CDR3: CASSLAGSGDSKETQYF. The CDR3 DNA sequence: TGTGCCAGCAGCTTAGCGGGGTCGGGGGACAGTAAAGAGACCCAGTACTTC. This chain uses TRBV7-9 with TRBJ2-5; possible D gene TRBD1, 7 bases. The CDR3 has 17 residues. CDR1 SEHNR and CDR2 FQNEAQ come from the germline V gene (reference sequence). Trimming removed 0 bases at V and 3 bases at J, with 17 bases between.

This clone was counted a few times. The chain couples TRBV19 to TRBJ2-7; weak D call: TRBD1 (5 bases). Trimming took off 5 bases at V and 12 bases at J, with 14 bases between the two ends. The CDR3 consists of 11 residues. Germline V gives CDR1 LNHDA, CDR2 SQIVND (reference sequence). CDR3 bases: TGTGCCAGTAGTGTGCAGGGAAATGTGTACTTC. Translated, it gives CASSVQGNVYF.

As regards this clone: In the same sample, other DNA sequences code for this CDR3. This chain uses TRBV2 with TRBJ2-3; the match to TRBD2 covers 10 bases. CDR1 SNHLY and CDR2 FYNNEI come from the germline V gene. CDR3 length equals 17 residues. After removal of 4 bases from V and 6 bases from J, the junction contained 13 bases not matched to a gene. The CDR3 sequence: CASSGVGAGGLTDTQYF. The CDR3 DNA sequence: TGTGCCAGCAGTGGAGTGGGAGCGGGGGGGCTAACGGATACGCAGTATTTT.

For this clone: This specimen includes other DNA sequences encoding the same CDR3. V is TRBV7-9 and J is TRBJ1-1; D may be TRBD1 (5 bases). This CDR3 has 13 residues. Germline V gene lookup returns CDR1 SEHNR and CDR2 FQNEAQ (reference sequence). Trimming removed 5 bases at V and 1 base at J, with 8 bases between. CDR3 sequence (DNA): TGTGCCAGCAGCCCAACAGGGAACACTGAAGCTTTCTTT. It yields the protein CASSPTGNTEAFF. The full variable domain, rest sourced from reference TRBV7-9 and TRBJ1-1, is DTGVSQNPRHKITKRGQNVTFRCDPISEHNRLYWYRQTLGQGPEFLTYFQNEAQLEKSRLLSDRFSAERPKGSFSTLEIQRTEQGDSAMYLCASSPTGNTEAFFGQGTRLTVV.

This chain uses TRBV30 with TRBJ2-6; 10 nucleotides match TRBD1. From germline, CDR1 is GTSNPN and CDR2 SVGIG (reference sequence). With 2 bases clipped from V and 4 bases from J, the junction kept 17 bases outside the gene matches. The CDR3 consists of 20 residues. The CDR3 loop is CAWSQPKIRQGAGGANVLTF. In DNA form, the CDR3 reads TGTGCCTGGAGTCAACCCAAAATCCGACAGGGGGCGGGAGGGGCCAACGTCCTGACTTTC.

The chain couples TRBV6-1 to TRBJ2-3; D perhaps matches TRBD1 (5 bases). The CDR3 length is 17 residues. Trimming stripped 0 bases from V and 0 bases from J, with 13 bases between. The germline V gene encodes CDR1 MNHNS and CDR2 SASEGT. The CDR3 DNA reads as TGTGCCAGCAGTGAAGCCTCGCTAAGGGGCAGCACAGATACGCAGTATTTT. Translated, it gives CASSEASLRGSTDTQYF.

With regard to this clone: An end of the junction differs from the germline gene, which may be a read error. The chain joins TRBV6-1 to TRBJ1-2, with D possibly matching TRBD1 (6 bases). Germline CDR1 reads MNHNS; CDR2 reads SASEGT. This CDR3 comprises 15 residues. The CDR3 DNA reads TGTGCCAGCTGTGAAAACGGGGACACTAACTATGGCTACACCTTC. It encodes CASCENGDTNYGYTF.

CDR3: CASERGLWNSPLHF. The CDR3, as DNA: TGTGCCAGTGAGCGGGGCCTATGGAATTCACCCCTCCACTTT. V usage is TRBV19 and J usage is TRBJ1-6; possibly TRBD1 for D (5 bases). Per germline, CDR1 LNHDA and CDR2 SQIVND (reference sequence). Trimming took off 8 bases at V and 7 bases at J, with 15 bases between the two ends. This CDR3 is 14 amino acids long.

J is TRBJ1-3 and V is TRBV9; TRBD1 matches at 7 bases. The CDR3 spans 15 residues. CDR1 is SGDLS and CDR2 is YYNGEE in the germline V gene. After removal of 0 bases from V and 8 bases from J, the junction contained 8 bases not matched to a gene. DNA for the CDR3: TGTGCCAGCAGCGTAGGCCAGGGGGTCCGGCACACCATATATTTT. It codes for CASSVGQGVRHTIYF.

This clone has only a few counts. CDR3: CASSPFGGDEEEKLFF. The CDR3 DNA is TGCGCCAGCAGCCCCTTTGGCGGGGACGAAGAAGAAAAACTGTTTTTT. This sequence joins TRBV4-3 and TRBJ1-4; a possible D gene is TRBD1 (5 bases). Between the trimmed V and J ends, which lost 4 bases and 8 bases, there was a span of 20 bases. The CDR3 spans 16 residues. CDR1 LGHNA and CDR2 YSLEER come from the germline V gene.

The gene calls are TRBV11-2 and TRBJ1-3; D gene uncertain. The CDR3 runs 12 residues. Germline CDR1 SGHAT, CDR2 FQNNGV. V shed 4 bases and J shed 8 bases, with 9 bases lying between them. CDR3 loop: CASSSQRDTIYF. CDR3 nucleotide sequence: TGTGCCAGCAGCTCTCAGAGGGACACCATATATTTT.

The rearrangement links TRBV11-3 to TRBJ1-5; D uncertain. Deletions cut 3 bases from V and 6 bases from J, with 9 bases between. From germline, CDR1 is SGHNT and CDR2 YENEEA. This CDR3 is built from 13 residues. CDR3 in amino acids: CASSLEAAQPQHF. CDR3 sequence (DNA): TGTGCCAGCAGCTTGGAGGCTGCTCAGCCCCAGCATTTT.

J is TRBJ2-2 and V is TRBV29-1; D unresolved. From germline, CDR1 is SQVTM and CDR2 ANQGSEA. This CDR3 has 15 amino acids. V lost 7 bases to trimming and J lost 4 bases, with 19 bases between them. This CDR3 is CSGSLVSGITGELFF. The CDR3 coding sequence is TGCAGCGGATCTCTCGTTTCAGGAATCACCGGGGAGCTGTTTTTT.

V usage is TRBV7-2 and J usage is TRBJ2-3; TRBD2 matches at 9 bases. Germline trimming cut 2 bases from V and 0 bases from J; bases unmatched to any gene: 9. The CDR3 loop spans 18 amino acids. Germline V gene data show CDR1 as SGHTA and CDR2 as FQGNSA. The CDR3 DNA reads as TGTGCCAGCAGCTTATTAGGGACTAGCCTAACTAGCACAGATACGCAGTATTTT. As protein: CASSLLGTSLTSTDTQYF. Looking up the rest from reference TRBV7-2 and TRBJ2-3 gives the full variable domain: GAGVSQSPSNKVTEKGKDVELRCDPISGHTALYWYRQSLGQGLEFLIYFQGNSAPDKSGLPSDRFSAERTGGSVSTLTIQRTQQEDSAVYLCASSLLGTSLTSTDTQYFGPGTRLTVL.

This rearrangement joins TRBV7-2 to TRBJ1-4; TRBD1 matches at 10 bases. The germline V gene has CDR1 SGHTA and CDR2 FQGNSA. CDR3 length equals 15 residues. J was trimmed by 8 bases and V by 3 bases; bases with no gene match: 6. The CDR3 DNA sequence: TGTGCCAGCAGCTTCGGCGGGACAGGGGAAGAAAAACTGTTTTTT. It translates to CASSFGGTGEEKLFF.

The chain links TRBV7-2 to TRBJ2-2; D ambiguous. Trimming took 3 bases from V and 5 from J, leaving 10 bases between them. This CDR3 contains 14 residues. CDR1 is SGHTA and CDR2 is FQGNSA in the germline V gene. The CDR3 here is CASSFVGQTGELFF. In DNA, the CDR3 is TGTGCCAGCAGCTTTGTGGGCCAGACCGGGGAGCTGTTTTTT.

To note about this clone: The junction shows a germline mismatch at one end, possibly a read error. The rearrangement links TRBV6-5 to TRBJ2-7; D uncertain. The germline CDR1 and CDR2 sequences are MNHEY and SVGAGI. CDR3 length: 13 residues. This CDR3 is CTSSYAPSYEQYF. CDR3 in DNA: TGTACCAGCAGTTACGCGCCTAGCTACGAGCAGTACTTC.